This is a list of T cell receptor beta chains from one sample in a study of T cell responses to AZD1222 COVID-19 vaccine. Some clones are missing from TCRdb's copy, which holds only in-frame ones; the method was immunoSEQ multiplex PCR. Of about 140,000 clones listed, around 90% are singletons. The sample here was peripheral blood, taken 28 days after the second dose of the MenACWY control vaccine. These receptors were obtained from an adult who received the MenACWY meningococcal vaccine as a control. The CDR3 runs from the conserved cysteine through the conserved F or W. D genes are given only for firm matches. Clone size appears in some rows only: once, few, many, or a class for an expanded clone.

j_call clone_size v_call d_call cdr3_aa cdr3_nt
TRBJ1-4 . TRBV28 . CASLDGVTNEKLFF TGTGCCAGCCTCGACGGGGTGACTAATGAAAAACTGTTTTTT
TRBJ2-5 . TRBV4-1 . CASSQENLALQETQYF TGCGCCAGCAGCCAAGAAAACCTAGCGTTGCAAGAGACCCAGTACTTC
TRBJ1-2 many TRBV21-1 . CASRKRSYGYTF TGTGCCAGCAGAAAGCGGTCCTATGGCTACACCTTC
TRBJ2-1 . TRBV5-1 TRBD2 CASSLGLAGYNEQFF TGCGCCAGCAGCTTAGGACTAGCGGGATACAATGAGCAGTTCTTC
TRBJ1-3 . TRBV5-1 . CASSLQGLSGNTIYF TGCGCCAGCAGTTTACAGGGCCTCTCTGGAAACACCATATATTTT
TRBJ2-3 . TRBV29-1 TRBD2 CSVEVLAGRPDTQYF TGCAGCGTTGAAGTCCTAGCGGGAAGGCCAGATACGCAGTATTTT
TRBJ2-3 . TRBV7-9 TRBD2 CASWGFRAAGETTDTQYF TGTGCCAGCTGGGGGTTTCGGGCAGCGGGGGAGACCACAGATACGCAGTATTTT
TRBJ2-3 . TRBV15 . CATSRGGTSRFGSQYF TGTGCCACCAGCAGAGGAGGGACCAGCCGTTTTGGATCGCAGTATTTT
TRBJ1-4 . TRBV3-1/TRBV3-2 TRBD1 CASSQAGTVEKLFF TGTGCCAGCAGCCAGGCCGGGACAGTAGAAAAACTGTTTTTT
TRBJ1-5 . TRBV10-3 . CAISAGGGGHQPQHF TGTGCCATCAGTGCTGGGGGTGGAGGGCATCAGCCCCAGCATTTT
TRBJ2-3 . TRBV7-3 . CASSLPGKDTQYF TGTGCCAGCAGCTTGCCAGGGAAAGATACGCAGTATTTT
TRBJ2-7 . TRBV7-8 . CASSPWIRGTGIHEQYF TGTGCCAGCAGCCCGTGGATCAGAGGGACGGGGATCCACGAGCAGTACTTC
TRBJ1-5 . TRBV20-1 . CSASSGEGSGIRVKYQPQHF TGCAGTGCTAGTAGCGGAGAGGGGTCGGGGATACGGGTTAAGTATCAGCCCCAGCATTTT
TRBJ1-5 . TRBV28 . CASSFLGQLGNQPQHF TGTGCCAGCAGTTTTCTCGGACAGTTGGGAAATCAGCCCCAGCATTTT
TRBJ1-2 . TRBV2 . CASLLVGNGYTF TGTGCCAGCCTATTGGTTGGGAATGGCTACACCTTC
TRBJ1-1 once TRBV5-1 . CASSLDGRTNTEAFF TGCGCCAGCAGCTTGGATGGGCGGACCAACACTGAAGCTTTCTTT
TRBJ1-1 . TRBV9 . CASSVGPAGTLNTEAFF TGTGCCAGCAGCGTAGGTCCAGCAGGAACCCTAAACACTGAAGCTTTCTTT
TRBJ1-4 once TRBV6-5 TRBD1 CASSYRTGLEKLFF TGTGCCAGCAGTTATCGGACAGGGTTGGAAAAACTGTTTTTT
TRBJ1-2 . TRBV19 . CASSKRGGGDDYGYTF TGTGCCAGTAGTAAGCGGGGTGGGGGAGATGACTATGGCTACACCTTC
TRBJ2-5 . TRBV24-1 TRBD1 CATSRTGGSKETQYF TGTGCCACCAGCCGGACAGGGGGTAGTAAAGAGACCCAGTACTTC
TRBJ2-3 . TRBV19 TRBD2 CASSISGGPRADTQYF TGTGCCAGTAGTATTTCGGGGGGGCCCAGGGCAGATACGCAGTATTTT
TRBJ1-2 few TRBV24-1 . CATSDLVTLAF TGTGCCACCAGTGATTTGGTGACGCTCGCCTTC
TRBJ2-7 . TRBV21-1 . CASSRQADYEQYF TGTGCCAGCAGCAGGCAGGCGGACTACGAGCAGTACTTC
TRBJ2-7 . TRBV27 . CASSRGPISSYEQYF TGTGCCAGCAGCCGGGGACCGATTTCCTCCTACGAGCAGTACTTC
TRBJ2-1 . TRBV5-1 . CASSLPGGLGGNEQFF TGCGCCAGCAGCTTGCCAGGGGGGCTAGGGGGTAATGAGCAGTTCTTC
TRBJ1-5 . TRBV9 . CASSPGHNQPQHF TGTGCCAGCAGCCCGGGACACAATCAGCCCCAGCATTTT
TRBJ2-7 . TRBV18 . CASSRKQGSPYEQYF TGTGCCAGCTCAAGGAAACAGGGCAGCCCCTACGAGCAGTACTTC
TRBJ2-7 . TRBV2 TRBD2 CASLAGGSYEQYF TGTGCCAGCCTAGCGGGAGGCTCCTACGAGCAGTACTTC
TRBJ1-3 . TRBV7-2 . CASSLGALSGNTIYF TGTGCCAGCAGCTTGGGGGCGCTCTCTGGAAACACCATATATTTT
TRBJ1-2 . TRBV6-5 TRBD1 CASSRGGGYGYTF TGTGCCAGCAGCCGAGGGGGCGGCTATGGCTACACCTTC
TRBJ2-3 . TRBV7-3 . CASSLGALDTQYF TGTGCCAGCAGCTTAGGGGCACTTGATACGCAGTATTTT
TRBJ2-7 . TRBV7-6 TRBD2 CASGTSDPPAYEQYF TGTGCCAGCGGGACTAGCGACCCCCCGGCGTACGAGCAGTACTTC
TRBJ1-6 . TRBV7-2 TRBD1 CASSTSGGASPLHF TGTGCCAGCAGCACCTCAGGGGGGGCGTCACCCCTCCACTTT
TRBJ2-1 . TRBV6-6 TRBD1 CASTGTVPYNEQFF TGTGCCAGCACGGGGACAGTCCCCTACAATGAGCAGTTCTTC
TRBJ1-5 . TRBV20-1 . CSASYSPLMGQPQHF TGCAGTGCTAGTTATTCCCCCCTGATGGGTCAGCCCCAGCATTTT
TRBJ1-2 . TRBV11-2 . CASSLDPQGLGYTF TGTGCCAGCAGCTTAGATCCGCAGGGTCTTGGCTACACCTTC
TRBJ2-1 . TRBV18 TRBD2 CASSPNPNRVPGLAHYNEQFF TGTGCCAGCTCACCAAACCCAAACAGAGTCCCGGGACTAGCGCACTACAATGAGCAGTTCTTC
TRBJ2-7 . TRBV2 . CASRWDGSPPEQYF TGTGCCAGCAGGTGGGACGGCTCCCCTCCCGAGCAGTACTTC
TRBJ2-7 once TRBV11-2 TRBD2 CASSSDWPGLAGGVLPYF TGTGCCAGCAGCTCCGACTGGCCGGGACTAGCGGGAGGCGTACTTCCCTACTTC
TRBJ1-6 few TRBV25-1 . CASKLGNSPLHF TGTGCCAGCAAACTCGGGAATTCACCCCTCCACTTT
TRBJ1-4 . TRBV19 . CASSRGSATNEKLFF TGTGCCAGTAGTAGAGGCAGTGCAACTAATGAAAAACTGTTTTTT
TRBJ1-1 . TRBV7-9 TRBD1 CASSSSGTGNTEAFF TGTGCCAGCAGCTCCTCCGGGACAGGGAACACTGAAGCTTTCTTT
TRBJ1-4 once TRBV7-2 . CASSLGMIREKLFF TGTGCCAGCAGCTTAGGAATGATAAGGGAAAAACTGTTTTTT
TRBJ1-6 . TRBV14 . CASSQEVLVGSPLHF TGTGCCAGCAGCCAAGAGGTCCTGGTGGGGTCACCCCTCCACTTT
TRBJ2-6 once TRBV7-2 . CASSPGGAGANVLTF TGTGCCAGCAGCCCAGGCGGGGCTGGGGCCAACGTCCTGACTTTC
TRBJ1-2 . TRBV29-1 . CSVPARLDGYTF TGCAGCGTTCCAGCGAGGCTGGATGGCTACACCTTC
TRBJ2-5 once TRBV18 . CASSPALADETQYF TGTGCCAGCTCCCCAGCTCTCGCGGACGAGACCCAGTACTTC
TRBJ2-3 few TRBV19 TRBD2 CASSIGGGRPDTQYF TGTGCCAGTAGTATAGGCGGGGGGCGCCCAGATACGCAGTATTTT
TRBJ2-7 . TRBV6-2/TRBV6-3 . CASSYPDSGLTIDYEQYF TGTGCCAGCAGTTACCCGGATAGCGGATTGACTATAGACTACGAGCAGTACTTC
TRBJ2-7 . TRBV27 . CASSFGSVKYEQYF TGTGCCAGCAGTTTCGGGTCAGTTAAATACGAGCAGTACTTC
TRBJ2-7 . TRBV12-5 TRBD2 CASGQGTSGSYEQYF TGTGCTAGTGGTCAGGGGACTAGCGGGAGCTACGAGCAGTACTTC
TRBJ1-1 . TRBV12-3/TRBV12-4 . CASSLAGGGGAFF TGTGCCAGCAGTTTAGCGGGGGGAGGGGGAGCTTTCTTT
TRBJ2-3 . TRBV28 TRBD1 CASSPPGTALPDTQYF TGTGCCAGCAGTCCCCCCGGGACAGCTCTGCCAGATACGCAGTATTTT
TRBJ1-1 once TRBV20-1 TRBD1 CSASSLGQGSGEAFF TGCAGTGCTAGTTCTCTGGGACAGGGGTCCGGTGAAGCTTTCTTT
TRBJ1-6 . TRBV19 TRBD1 CASSTPGQGSQPLHF TGTGCCAGTAGTACTCCGGGACAGGGGTCTCAACCCCTCCACTTT
TRBJ1-2 . TRBV7-9 TRBD1 CASSLALGDRDNGYTF TGTGCCAGCAGCTTAGCGCTCGGAGACAGGGATAATGGCTACACCTTC
TRBJ1-2 . TRBV19 TRBD1 CASSQGTGGYGYTF TGTGCCAGTAGTCAAGGGACAGGGGGCTATGGCTACACCTTC
TRBJ1-3 . TRBV5-1 . CASSLEPGFGNTIYF TGCGCCAGCAGCTTGGAGCCCGGGTTTGGAAACACCATATATTTT